A selection of T cell receptor beta chains follows, all from one sample in a study of CD8 T cells in Susac syndrome. Each CDR3 protein gets one entry after TCRdb re-called the immunoSEQ multiplex PCR reads with MiXCR. Of about 160,000 distinct CDR3 sequences in the sample, 95% to 96% were seen once. Material for sequencing was CD4+ T cells from PBMCs. The receptor set was obtained from a human donor with Susac syndrome. CDR3s leave out the opening cysteine and the closing phenylalanine or tryptophan. Each record gives: V gene, J gene, CDR3 protein.

V gene: TRBV5-4; J gene: TRBJ2-5; CDR3 protein: ASSLDRPETQY
V gene: TRBV15; J gene: TRBJ2-7; CDR3 protein: ATSRATSVRSYEQY
V gene: TRBV20-1; J gene: TRBJ2-1; CDR3 protein: SAKPLNEQF
V gene: TRBV29-1; J gene: TRBJ2-1; CDR3 protein: SVLPGLAGDEQF
V gene: TRBV30; J gene: TRBJ2-5; CDR3 protein: AWSVQGPRETQY
V gene: TRBV27; J gene: TRBJ2-4; CDR3 protein: ASSLGNLAKNIQY
V gene: TRBV7-2; J gene: TRBJ1-1; CDR3 protein: ASSLDLIRNTEAF
V gene: TRBV6-4; J gene: TRBJ1-5; CDR3 protein: ASSVVWTQPQH
V gene: TRBV7-2; J gene: TRBJ1-5; CDR3 protein: ASSPRVAQPQH
V gene: TRBV5-1; J gene: TRBJ2-5; CDR3 protein: ASSGGLAGTKETQY
V gene: TRBV6-6; J gene: TRBJ1-4; CDR3 protein: ASSPGTSNEKLF
V gene: TRBV29-1; J gene: TRBJ2-5; CDR3 protein: SVGVAGVAETQY
V gene: TRBV4-2; J gene: TRBJ1-4; CDR3 protein: ASSQVPTPTTNEKLF
V gene: TRBV20-1; J gene: TRBJ2-3; CDR3 protein: SARDASSPTDTQY
V gene: TRBV20-1; J gene: TRBJ2-5; CDR3 protein: SAGYLVPDLQETQY
V gene: TRBV5-4; J gene: TRBJ2-5; CDR3 protein: ASSRKANQETQY
V gene: TRBV11-2; J gene: TRBJ2-5; CDR3 protein: ASSLGSYRGETQY
V gene: TRBV3-1; J gene: TRBJ2-5; CDR3 protein: ASSQAVAGGRETQY